This T cell receptor beta chain was sequenced during a study of cytomegalovirus exposure and HLA in healthy donors. Overall study: Drawn from HLA-typed donors, 80 million to 100 million unique TCRs were held in an early data release. Genotyping of 400 or so donors showed that 80% to 85% belonged to the Caucasian-associated ancestry cluster.

CDR1 and CDR2 (germline): PRHDT, FYEKMQ (reference sequence). The V segment lost 5 bases and the J segment 2 bases; nucleotides outside the gene matches: 15. The CDR3 has 19 residues. The study ran its PCR with 60 Vbeta and 13 Jbeta primers. Profiling relied on immunoSEQ multiplex PCR, and the TCRdb table lists in-frame clones only, not all of them. The table lists 70,000 to 95,000 clones, about 75% of them singletons. The rearrangement links TRBV13 to TRBJ2-7; 13 bases align to TRBD2. The source is a young man in good health and CMV-seropositive. The sample was PBMCs. CDR3 DNA: TGTGCCAGCAGCCCCGAGACTAGCGGGGGGACCCACCGGACCTACGAGCAGTACTTC. Amino acid sequence: CASSPETSGGTHRTYEQYF.